The 24 T cell receptor beta chains below were found in one sample sequenced in a study of multiple sclerosis patients with progressive multifocal leukoencephalopathy. The sample's time point: time of PML onset. The assay was immunoSEQ multiplex PCR, and TCRdb's table has in-frame clones only and misses some. The sample has more than 30,000 clones, 80% to 90% seen once. This specimen consisted of PBMCs, obtained from a patient treated with natalizumab. These receptors all stem from a woman in her thirties or forties with progressive multifocal leukoencephalopathy.

J is TRBJ2-5 and V is TRBV4-3; tentative D call: TRBD1 (5 bases). With 1 base removed from V and 0 bases from J, the gap between germline ends came to 9 bases. The germline CDR1 and CDR2 sequences are LGHNA and YSLEER. This CDR3 is 15 amino acids long. This chain's CDR3 is CASSQATEYQETQYF. In nucleotides, the CDR3 is TGCGCCAGCAGCCAAGCGACAGAGTACCAAGAGACCCAGTACTTC.

The V call is TRBV21-1, the J call TRBJ2-1; the table names TRBD1, a call not compared with the DNA. TRBV21-1 counts as a pseudogene. This CDR3 region has 16 residues. CDR3: CASSKVGSETYNEQFF. The CDR3 DNA reads TGTGCCAGCAGCAAAGTGGGCAGTGAAACCTACAATGAGCAGTTCTTC.

The chain is built from TRBV7-6 and TRBJ1-3; D is ambiguous. Germline CDR1 is SGHVS and CDR2 is FNYEAQ. This CDR3 comprises 14 residues. Trimming pared 0 bases from V and 1 base from J, leaving 4 bases between. CDR3 sequence: CASSLAASGNTIYF. The CDR3 DNA sequence: TGTGCCAGCAGCTTAGCGGCTTCTGGAAACACCATATATTTT.

This rearrangement joins TRBV6-5 to TRBJ1-6, with 7 positions matching TRBD1. With 6 bases clipped from V and 5 bases from J, the junction kept 7 bases outside the gene matches. The CDR3 consists of 15 residues. CDR1 and CDR2 (germline): MNHEY, SVGAGI. The CDR3 loop is CASSPADRNNSPLHF. The CDR3 coding sequence is TGTGCCAGCAGCCCCGCGGACAGGAATAATTCACCCCTCCACTTT.

The chain links TRBV7-6 to TRBJ2-3, with D unresolved. CDR3 length equals 13 residues. Germline CDR1 SGHVS, CDR2 FNYEAQ. V was cut by 1 base and J by 5 bases, with 7 bases left in between. This CDR3 is CASSLGFRDTQYF. The DNA of the CDR3 is TGTGCCAGCAGCTTAGGGTTTAGAGATACGCAGTATTTT.

This rearrangement joins TRBV4-2 to TRBJ1-2; D ambiguous. The ends were cut back, 1 base at V and 4 bases at J, with 13 bases in the middle. CDR1 LGHNA and CDR2 YNFKEQ come from the germline V gene. CDR3 length: 15 amino acids. The CDR3 DNA reads as TGTGCCAGCAGCCAAGGTTTCGGGGAAGGCTATGGCTACACCTTC. The encoded protein is CASSQGFGEGYGYTF.

The chain recombines TRBV5-8 with TRBJ2-2; 8 nucleotides align to TRBD1. The CDR3 has 14 amino acids. Germline CDR1 reads SGHTS; CDR2 reads YDEGEE. With 4 bases clipped from V and 7 bases from J, the junction kept 6 bases outside the gene matches. CDR3 nucleotide sequence: TGTGCCAGCAGCCCGGACAGGGACGACGGGGAGCTGTTTTTT. Protein product: CASSPDRDDGELFF.

V and J are TRBV7-9 and TRBJ1-1, with no clear D. V was pared by 1 base and J by 0 bases, with 9 bases between. The CDR3 has 15 residues. Germline CDR1 and CDR2: SEHNR and FQNEAQ (reference sequence). The DNA of the CDR3 is TGTGCCAGCAGCTTAGGGGCAGCTATGAACACTGAAGCTTTCTTT. This sequence encodes CASSLGAAMNTEAFF.

The chain carries TRBV4-3 and TRBJ2-7; the match to TRBD2 covers 11 bases. Germline values: CDR1 LGHNA, CDR2 YSLEER. Trimming took 6 bases from V and 0 from J; bases not matched to a gene: 7. The CDR3 is 16 amino acids. CDR3 loop: CASSILAGGSSYEQYF. DNA of the CDR3: TGCGCCAGCAGTATCCTAGCGGGAGGCAGCTCCTACGAGCAGTACTTC.

The CDR3 DNA reads as TGTGCCAGCAGCCCGGGACTAGCGGGGGGGCAAGAGACCCAGTACTTC. This gives the protein CASSPGLAGGQETQYF. J is TRBJ2-5 and V is TRBV7-9; the match to TRBD2 covers 16 bases. V lost 5 bases to trimming and J lost 2 bases; unmatched junction nucleotides: 2. The CDR3 runs to 16 residues. CDR1 is SEHNR, CDR2 FQNEAQ, per germline (reference sequence).

V gene TRBV5-1 combines with J gene TRBJ2-2, with D perhaps TRBD2 (5 bases). V was shortened by 0 bases and J by 7 bases, with 13 bases between the two germline ends. This CDR3 has 15 residues. The germline V gene has CDR1 SGHRS and CDR2 YFSETQ. The CDR3 loop reads CASSLGHLRDGELFF. The CDR3 DNA sequence: TGCGCCAGCAGCTTGGGCCACCTACGGGACGGGGAGCTGTTTTTT.

The DNA for the CDR3 is TGTGCCAGCAGCACCCTTGGGGATACGCAGTATTTT. Protein product: CASSTLGDTQYF. The rearrangement uses TRBV7-9 and TRBJ2-3; D is undetermined. With 5 bases removed from V and 6 bases from J, the gap between germline ends came to 9 bases. The CDR3 runs 12 residues. Germline loops: CDR1 SEHNR, CDR2 FQNEAQ (reference sequence).

This rearrangement joins TRBV7-2 to TRBJ2-1; 8 nucleotides align to TRBD2. Germline lookup yields CDR1 SGHTA and CDR2 FQGNSA. Germline trimming cut 5 bases from V and 3 bases from J; bases unmatched to any gene: 9. The CDR3 is 16 residues long. The CDR3 sequence: CASSAIGGTSYNEQFF. CDR3 DNA sequence: TGTGCCAGCAGCGCTATAGGCGGGACTAGCTACAATGAGCAGTTCTTC.

The chain uses TRBV7-2 and TRBJ2-7; the match to TRBD1 covers 11 bases. V shed 3 bases, J shed 6 bases, and the junction held 7 bases outside the gene matches. The length of the CDR3 is 15 residues. Germline loops: CDR1 SGHTA, CDR2 FQGNSA. The CDR3 reads CASSFYSGQGAEQYF. The DNA for the CDR3 is TGTGCCAGCAGCTTTTACTCCGGACAGGGGGCCGAGCAGTACTTC.

The chain couples TRBV7-3 to TRBJ1-1; D unresolved. The V gene's germline CDR1 is SGHTA and CDR2 FQGTGA. The CDR3 sequence is 13 residues long. V lost 5 bases and J lost 2, with 9 bases in between. CDR3 sequence: CASSQAANTEAFF. The CDR3 region has the DNA TGTGCCAGCAGCCAGGCAGCAAACACTGAAGCTTTCTTT. Using reference TRBV7-3 and TRBJ1-1 for the parts outside the CDR3, the full variable domain is GAGVSQTPSNKVTEKGKYVELRCDPISGHTALYWYRQSLGQGPEFLIYFQGTGAADDSGLPNDRFFAVRPEGSVSTLKIQRTERGDSAVYLCASSQAANTEAFFGQGTRLTVV.

The chain joins TRBV7-6 to TRBJ2-2; 9 nucleotides align to TRBD1. This CDR3 is built from 16 residues. V lost 0 bases and J lost 6; bases outside the gene matches: 5. Germline CDR1 and CDR2: SGHVS and FNYEAQ. CDR3 loop: CASSLAAGQGAGELFF. CDR3 coding DNA: TGTGCCAGCAGCTTAGCGGCGGGACAGGGCGCCGGGGAGCTGTTTTTT.

CDR3 nucleotides: TGTGCCAGCAGCAAAGGGGGATACGAGCAGTACTTC. Translating gives CASSKGGYEQYF. This chain connects TRBV11-3 to TRBJ2-7; perhaps TRBD1 as D (6 bases). V was clipped by 5 bases and J by 4 bases, with 9 bases between them. CDR1 is SGHNT, CDR2 YENEEA, per germline. The CDR3 length is 12 residues.

The chain combines TRBV19 with TRBJ2-1; possibly TRBD1 for D (7 bases). The CDR3 spans 16 residues. V dropped 6 bases and J dropped 9 bases, with 24 bases sitting between them. CDR1 and CDR2 (germline): LNHDA, SQIVND (reference sequence). The CDR3 loop reads CASRPGSGASGGEQFF. The CDR3 DNA reads TGTGCCAGTAGACCGGGATCGGGGGCATCAGGGGGTGAGCAGTTCTTC.

The V and J genes are TRBV25-1 and TRBJ1-2; 9 bases are shared with TRBD1. The length of the CDR3 is 14 residues. Germline-derived CDR1 and CDR2 are MGHDK and SYGVNS. The junction had 2 bases not matched to a gene; V was cut back by 2 bases and J by 4 bases. The CDR3 here is CASSEGTGPYGYTF. In DNA, the CDR3 is TGTGCCAGCAGTGAAGGGACAGGGCCCTATGGCTACACCTTC.

The chain has TRBV4-1 and TRBJ2-3; 8 bases line up with TRBD2. Germline lookup yields CDR1 MGHRA and CDR2 YSYEKL. With V trimmed by 6 bases and J by 4 bases, 9 bases remained unmatched. The CDR3 covers 15 residues. The CDR3 reads CASRISGSSADTQYF. DNA of the CDR3: TGCGCCAGCAGGATAAGCGGGAGTTCGGCAGATACGCAGTATTTT.

The chain carries TRBV15 and TRBJ1-6; D is unclear. V lost 0 bases to trimming and J lost 13 bases, with 7 bases between them. The CDR3 spans 12 residues. The germline CDR1 and CDR2 sequences are LNHNV and YYDKDF (reference sequence). In DNA, the CDR3 is TGTGCCACCAGCAGAGAAGTTGATCCCCTCCACTTT. This gives the protein CATSREVDPLHF.

The V and J genes are TRBV7-9 and TRBJ1-3, with D tentatively TRBD1 (5 bases). Trimming removed 0 bases at V and 1 base at J, with 10 bases between. The CDR3 runs 16 residues. Germline CDR1 and CDR2: SEHNR and FQNEAQ (reference sequence). In DNA, the CDR3 is TGTGCCAGCAGCTTAGCGCTAGGGACTTCTGGAAACACCATATATTTT. It is translated as CASSLALGTSGNTIYF. Based on the CDR3 plus reference TRBV7-9 and TRBJ1-3, the full variable domain is DTGVSQNPRHKITKRGQNVTFRCDPISEHNRLYWYRQTLGQGPEFLTYFQNEAQLEKSRLLSDRFSAERPKGSFSTLEIQRTEQGDSAMYLCASSLALGTSGNTIYFGEGSWLTVV.

CDR3 DNA sequence: TGTGCCAGCAGGGAAAAGCCCGGGACAGGGGGGGCTGGCTACACCTTC. Translation: CASREKPGTGGAGYTF. This rearrangement joins TRBV6-1 to TRBJ1-2, with 11 nucleotides matching TRBD1. The CDR3 spans 16 residues. After removal of 6 bases from V and 7 bases from J, the junction contained 13 bases not matched to a gene. Per germline, CDR1 MNHNS and CDR2 SASEGT.

This clone occurred once. The J gene is TRBJ2-5, the V gene TRBV6-5, with TRBD2 identical over 8 bases. Germline V lookup: CDR1 MNHEY, CDR2 SVGAGI. The CDR3 runs 16 residues. V lost 4 bases to trimming and J lost 2 bases; unmatched junction nucleotides: 9. CDR3 loop: CASSSTPTSVQETQYF. The DNA of the CDR3 is TGTGCCAGCAGTTCCACCCCGACTAGCGTACAAGAGACCCAGTACTTC.